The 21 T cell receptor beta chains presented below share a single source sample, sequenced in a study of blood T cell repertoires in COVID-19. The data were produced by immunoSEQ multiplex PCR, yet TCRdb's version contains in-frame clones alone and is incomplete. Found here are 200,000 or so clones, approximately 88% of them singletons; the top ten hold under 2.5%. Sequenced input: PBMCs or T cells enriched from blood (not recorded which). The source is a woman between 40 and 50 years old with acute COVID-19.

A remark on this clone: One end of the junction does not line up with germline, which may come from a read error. The CDR3 DNA sequence: TGTGCCACCAGACTAGCGGTGACCACCCGGGAGCTGTTTTTT. Translation: CATRLAVTTRELFF. The chain is built from TRBV27 and TRBJ2-2; 9 bases agree with TRBD2. Germline V gene data show CDR1 as MNHEY and CDR2 as SMNVEV (reference sequence). There are 14 residues in the CDR3.

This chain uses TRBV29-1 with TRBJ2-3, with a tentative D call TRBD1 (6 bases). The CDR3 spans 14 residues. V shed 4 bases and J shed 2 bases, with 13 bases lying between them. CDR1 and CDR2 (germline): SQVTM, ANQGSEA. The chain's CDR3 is CSVARDISTDTQYF. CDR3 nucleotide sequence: TGCAGCGTTGCCAGGGACATTTCCACAGATACGCAGTATTTT.

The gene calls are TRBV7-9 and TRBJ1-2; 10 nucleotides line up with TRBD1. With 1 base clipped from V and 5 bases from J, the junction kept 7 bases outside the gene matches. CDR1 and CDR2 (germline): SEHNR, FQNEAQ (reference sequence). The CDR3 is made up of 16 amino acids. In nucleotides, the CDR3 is TGTGCCAGCAGCTTAGACGGACAGGGGGGATCATATGGCTACACCTTC. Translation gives CASSLDGQGGSYGYTF.

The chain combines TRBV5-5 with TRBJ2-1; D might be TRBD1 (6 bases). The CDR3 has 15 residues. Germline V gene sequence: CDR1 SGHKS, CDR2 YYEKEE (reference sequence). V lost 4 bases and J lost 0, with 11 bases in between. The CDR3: CASSRTAFSYNEQFF. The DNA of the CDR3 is TGTGCCAGCAGCCGGACAGCCTTCTCCTACAATGAGCAGTTCTTC.

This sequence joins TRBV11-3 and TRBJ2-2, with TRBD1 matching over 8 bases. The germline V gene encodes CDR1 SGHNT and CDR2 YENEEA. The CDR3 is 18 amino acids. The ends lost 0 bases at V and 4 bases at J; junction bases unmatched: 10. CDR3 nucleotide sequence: TGTGCCAGCAGCTTAGAAAGGGGTCCGGGACAGGTCACCGGGGAGCTGTTTTTT. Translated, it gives CASSLERGPGQVTGELFF.

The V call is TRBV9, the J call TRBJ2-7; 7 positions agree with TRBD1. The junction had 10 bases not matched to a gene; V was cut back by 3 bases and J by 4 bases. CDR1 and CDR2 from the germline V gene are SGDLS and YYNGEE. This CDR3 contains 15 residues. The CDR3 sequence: CASSAQPGQYYEQYF. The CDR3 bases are TGTGCCAGCAGCGCCCAACCGGGACAGTATTACGAGCAGTACTTC.

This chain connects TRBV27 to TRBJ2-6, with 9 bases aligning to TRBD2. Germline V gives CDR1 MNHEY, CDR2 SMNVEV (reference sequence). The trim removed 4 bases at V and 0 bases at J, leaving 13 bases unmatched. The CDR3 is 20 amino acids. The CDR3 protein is CASSSIIPGLAGSGANVLTF. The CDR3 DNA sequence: TGTGCCAGCAGTTCGATCATCCCGGGACTAGCTGGCTCTGGGGCCAACGTCCTGACTTTC.

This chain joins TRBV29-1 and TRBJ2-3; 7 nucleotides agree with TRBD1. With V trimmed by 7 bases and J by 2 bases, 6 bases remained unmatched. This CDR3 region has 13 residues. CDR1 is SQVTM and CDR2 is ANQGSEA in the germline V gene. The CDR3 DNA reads TGCAGCGCGCCAGGGGGAGCCACAGATACGCAGTATTTT. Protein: CSAPGGATDTQYF.

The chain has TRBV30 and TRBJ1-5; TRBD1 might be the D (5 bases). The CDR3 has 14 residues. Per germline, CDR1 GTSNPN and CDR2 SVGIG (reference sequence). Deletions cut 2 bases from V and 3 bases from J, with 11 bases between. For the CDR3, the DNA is TGTGCCTGGAGTTTTCAGGGTTTCAATCAGCCCCAGCATTTT. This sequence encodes CAWSFQGFNQPQHF.

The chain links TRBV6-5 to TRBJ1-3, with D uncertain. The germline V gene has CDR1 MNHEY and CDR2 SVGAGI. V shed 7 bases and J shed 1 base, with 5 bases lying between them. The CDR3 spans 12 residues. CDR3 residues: CASTMSGNTIYF. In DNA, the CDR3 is TGTGCCAGCACCATGTCTGGAAACACCATATATTTT.

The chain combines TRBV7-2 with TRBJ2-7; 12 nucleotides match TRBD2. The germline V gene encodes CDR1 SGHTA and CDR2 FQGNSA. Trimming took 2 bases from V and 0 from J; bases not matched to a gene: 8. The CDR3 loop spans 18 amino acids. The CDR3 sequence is CASSLSRLAGDNSYEQYV. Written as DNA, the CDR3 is TGTGCCAGCAGCTTAAGCCGACTAGCGGGAGATAACTCCTACGAGCAGTACGTC.

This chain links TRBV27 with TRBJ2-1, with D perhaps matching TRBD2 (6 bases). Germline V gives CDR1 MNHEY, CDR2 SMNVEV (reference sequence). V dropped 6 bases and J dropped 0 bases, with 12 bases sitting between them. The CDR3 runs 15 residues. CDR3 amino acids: CASRGARGSYNEQFF. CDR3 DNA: TGTGCCAGCAGAGGGGCGCGGGGCTCCTACAATGAGCAGTTCTTC.

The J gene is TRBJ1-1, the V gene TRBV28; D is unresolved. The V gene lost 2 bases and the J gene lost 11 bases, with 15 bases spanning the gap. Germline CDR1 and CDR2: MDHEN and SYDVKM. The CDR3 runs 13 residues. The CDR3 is CASSLEYAAPAFF. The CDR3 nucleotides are TGTGCCAGCAGTTTAGAATACGCGGCCCCGGCTTTCTTT.

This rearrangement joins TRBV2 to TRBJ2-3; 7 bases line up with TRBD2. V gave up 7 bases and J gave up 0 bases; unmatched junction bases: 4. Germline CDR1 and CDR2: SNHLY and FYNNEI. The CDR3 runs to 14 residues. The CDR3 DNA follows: TGTGCCAGCATGGAGCGGGAAAGCACAGATACGCAGTATTTT. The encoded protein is CASMERESTDTQYF.

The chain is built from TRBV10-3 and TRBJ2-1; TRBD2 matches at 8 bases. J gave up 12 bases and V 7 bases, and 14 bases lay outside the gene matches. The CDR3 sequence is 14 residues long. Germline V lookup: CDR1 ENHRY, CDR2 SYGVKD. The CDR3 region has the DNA TGTGCCATCAAAGGAGCGGGAGACTTACCGGGGCAGTTCTTC. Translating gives CAIKGAGDLPGQFF.

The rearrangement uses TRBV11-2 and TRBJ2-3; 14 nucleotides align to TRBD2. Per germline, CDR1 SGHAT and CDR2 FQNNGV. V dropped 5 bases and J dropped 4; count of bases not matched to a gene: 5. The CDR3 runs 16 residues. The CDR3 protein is CASSLGLAGGSDTQYF. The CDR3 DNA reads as TGTGCCAGCAGCCTAGGACTAGCGGGGGGTTCAGATACGCAGTATTTT.

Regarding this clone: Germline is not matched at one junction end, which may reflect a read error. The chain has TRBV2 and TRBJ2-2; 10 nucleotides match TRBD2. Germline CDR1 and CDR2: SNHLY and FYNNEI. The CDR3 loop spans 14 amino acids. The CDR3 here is CASQGLAKTGELFF. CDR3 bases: TGTGCCAGCCAGGGACTAGCGAAGACCGGGGAGCTGTTTTTT.

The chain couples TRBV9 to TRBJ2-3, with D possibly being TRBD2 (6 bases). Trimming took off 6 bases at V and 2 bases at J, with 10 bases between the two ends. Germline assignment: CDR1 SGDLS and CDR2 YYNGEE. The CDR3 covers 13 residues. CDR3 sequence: CASNGGNTDTQYF. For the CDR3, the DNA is TGTGCCAGCAATGGCGGGAACACAGATACGCAGTATTTT.

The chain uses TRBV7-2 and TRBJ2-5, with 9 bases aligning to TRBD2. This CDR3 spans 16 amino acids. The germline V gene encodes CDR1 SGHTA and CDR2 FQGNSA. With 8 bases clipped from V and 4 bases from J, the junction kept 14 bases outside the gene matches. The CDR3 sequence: CASHRIGRGGLETQYF. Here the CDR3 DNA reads TGTGCCAGCCATAGGATAGGGCGGGGGGGCCTAGAGACCCAGTACTTC.

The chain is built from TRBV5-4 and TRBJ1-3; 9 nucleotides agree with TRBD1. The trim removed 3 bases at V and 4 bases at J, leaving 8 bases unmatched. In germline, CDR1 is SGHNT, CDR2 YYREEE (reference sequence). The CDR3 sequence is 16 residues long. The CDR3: CASSSTGQGSGNTIYF. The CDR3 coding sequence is TGTGCCAGCAGCTCCACCGGACAGGGGTCAGGAAACACCATATATTTT.

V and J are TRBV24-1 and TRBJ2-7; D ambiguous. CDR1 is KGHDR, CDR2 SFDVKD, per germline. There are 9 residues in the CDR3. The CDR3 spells CATSVFGLV. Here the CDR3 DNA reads TGTGCCACCAGTGTTTTTGGCCTCGTC.